Below, one TCR beta chain is given with its context. Its antigen is not identified. Clones were read by immunoSEQ multiplex PCR, and TCRdb kept only the in-frame ones, dropping some. Here the sample spans 35,000 to 55,000 clones, roughly four fifths being singletons. The time point is: peripheral blood 6 weeks after treatment start. Metastatic or locally advanced urothelial carcinoma was present in the patients. Sample contribution per patient ranged from 1 to 8, covering pretreatment and on-treatment. This record comes from a study of PD-L1 blockade in urothelial cancer. Study-wide results and caveats: Pretreatment blood TCR clonality under the median forecast improved survival.

CDR1 is LGHNA, CDR2 YNFKEQ, per germline. The V and J ends lost 0 bases and 2 bases respectively, with 13 bases between them. The CDR3 covers 16 residues. The TCR comes from a man aged 55 to 70 with urothelial cancer. The chain combines TRBV4-2 with TRBJ1-2, with D perhaps TRBD1 (6 bases). Sample: PBMCs, taken around atezolizumab (anti-PD-L1) treatment. In DNA, the CDR3 is TGTGCCAGCAGCCAAGATTTGGGGGCCCCAAACTATGGCTACACCTTC. This sequence encodes CASSQDLGAPNYGYTF.